A single sample gave rise to the 13 T cell receptor beta chains below, sequenced in a study of blood T cell repertoires in COVID-19. The data were produced by immunoSEQ multiplex PCR, yet TCRdb's version contains in-frame clones alone and is incomplete. Of about 250,000 clones in the sample, around 85% were seen once. The sample was peripheral blood. These receptors were taken from an older man with acute or convalescent COVID-19.

The chain has TRBV24-1 and TRBJ2-3; D is perhaps TRBD2 (5 bases). Deletions cut 0 bases from V and 11 bases from J, with 11 bases between. CDR3 length: 13 amino acids. Germline V gene lookup returns CDR1 KGHDR and CDR2 SFDVKD. The CDR3 DNA sequence: TGTGCCACCAGTGATTTGGATTCCCGGGGGCAGTATTTT. Translating it yields CATSDLDSRGQYF.

The chain combines TRBV10-1 with TRBJ2-3; no firm D call. Deletions cut 0 bases from V and 12 bases from J, with 19 bases between. The germline V gene has CDR1 WNHNN and CDR2 SYGVQD (reference sequence). The CDR3 extends over 15 amino acids. CDR3 sequence (DNA): TGCGCCAGCAGTGAGTCTAGATGGCGAGACTCCCGCCAGTATTTT. Translating it yields CASSESRWRDSRQYF.

The chain links TRBV6-5 to TRBJ1-2, with 9 bases fitting TRBD1. The CDR3 runs 12 residues. The V gene's germline CDR1 is MNHEY and CDR2 SVGAGI. Germline trimming cut 8 bases from V and 4 bases from J; bases unmatched to any gene: 2. The CDR3 region is CASGTGLYGYTF. The CDR3 DNA follows: TGTGCCAGCGGGACAGGGCTCTATGGCTACACCTTC.

This clone was seen just once. This chain joins TRBV12-3 or TRBV12-4 and TRBJ1-3; D gene uncertain. The V end was cut by 2 bases, the J end by 5 bases, with 4 bases between. This CDR3 has 12 amino acids. CDR3 nucleotide sequence: TGTGCCAGCAGTTTAATTAGAAACACCATATATTTT. It encodes CASSLIRNTIYF.

This clone was counted once. The chain links TRBV5-1 to TRBJ2-6; D not resolved. Germline CDR1 and CDR2: SGHRS and YFSETQ. The V end lost 4 bases, the J end lost 0 bases, and 8 bases lay between the germline ends. CDR3 length: 15 residues. The DNA of the CDR3 is TGCGCCAGCAGCCCCCGTTACTCTGGGGCCAACGTCCTGACTTTC. This translates into CASSPRYSGANVLTF.

The chain is built from TRBV4-2 and TRBJ1-1; 7 positions agree with TRBD1. Germline V gene lookup returns CDR1 LGHNA and CDR2 YNFKEQ. This CDR3 is 16 amino acids long. V lost 0 bases, J lost 1 base, and 5 bases stayed unmatched. CDR3 region: CASSQDRGQTNTEAFF. The CDR3 DNA is TGTGCCAGCAGCCAAGATAGGGGACAGACGAACACTGAAGCTTTCTTT.

The V and J genes are TRBV5-1 and TRBJ2-7; TRBD1 agrees at 9 bases. CDR1 and CDR2 (germline): SGHRS, YFSETQ. This CDR3 has 16 amino acids. Germline trimming cut 0 bases from V and 1 base from J; bases unmatched to any gene: 5. CDR3 bases: TGCGCCAGCAGCTTGGGCTGGGGACAGGGTTCCTACGAGCAGTACTTC. Translating gives CASSLGWGQGSYEQYF.

About this clone itself: A junction boundary mismatches the germline segment, possibly from a read error. J is TRBJ2-3 and V is TRBV4-1; weak D call: TRBD1 (5 bases). The CDR3 has 15 residues. In germline, CDR1 is MGHRA, CDR2 YSYEKL. In DNA, the CDR3 is TGCGCCAGCAGTCAAGGCGCAGGGATCACAGATACGCAGTATTTT. It encodes CASSQGAGITDTQYF.

The chain is built from TRBV7-8 and TRBJ1-5; the match to TRBD1 covers 8 bases. This CDR3 contains 13 residues. V lost 5 bases to trimming and J lost 7 bases; unmatched junction nucleotides: 4. The germline CDR1 and CDR2 sequences are SGHVS and FQNEAQ. The CDR3 region is CASSLTGEQPQHF. CDR3 nucleotide sequence: TGTGCCAGCAGCCTGACAGGGGAGCAGCCCCAGCATTTT.

This clone was counted once. CDR3 coding DNA: TGCGCCAGCAGCCCGGGACACGAAACCGGCACAGATACGCAGTATTTT. Amino acids: CASSPGHETGTDTQYF. This chain uses TRBV5-1 with TRBJ2-3; tentatively, D is TRBD1 (6 bases). V was clipped by 4 bases and J by 1 base, with 16 bases between them. There are 16 residues in the CDR3. Germline lookup yields CDR1 SGHRS and CDR2 YFSETQ.

V gene TRBV3-1 (or the pseudogene TRBV3-2) combines with J gene TRBJ1-2; perhaps TRBD1 as D (6 bases). The CDR3 is 15 amino acids. Germline V gives CDR1 LGHDT, CDR2 YNNKEL (reference sequence). The ends were cut back, 4 bases at V and 6 bases at J, with 18 bases in the middle. The CDR3 loop is CASSPDSTGFNGYTF. The CDR3 DNA is TGTGCCAGCAGCCCAGACTCTACAGGGTTCAATGGCTACACCTTC.

This sequence joins TRBV5-6 and TRBJ1-2, with TRBD1 identical over 8 bases. Germline V CDR1 and CDR2: SGHDT, YYEEEE. V dropped 0 bases and J dropped 8; count of bases not matched to a gene: 9. This CDR3 has 15 residues. This chain's CDR3 is CASSLGEQGARGYTF. As DNA, the CDR3 is TGTGCCAGCAGCTTGGGGGAGCAGGGGGCTCGCGGCTACACCTTC. Based on the CDR3 plus reference TRBV5-6 and TRBJ1-2, the full variable domain is DAGVTQSPTHLIKTRGQQVTLRCSPKSGHDTVSWYQQALGQGPQFIFQYYEEEERQRGNFPDRFSGHQFPNYSSELNVNALLLGDSALYLCASSLGEQGARGYTFGSGTRLTVV.

The gene calls are TRBV6-4 and TRBJ2-2; 7 nucleotides agree with TRBD2. CDR3 length: 14 residues. The V segment lost 6 bases and the J segment 7 bases; nucleotides outside the gene matches: 8. Germline V gives CDR1 MRHNA, CDR2 SNTAGT. CDR3 loop: CASRDGLGNGELFF. The CDR3 DNA sequence: TGTGCCAGCAGGGATGGACTAGGGAACGGGGAGCTGTTTTTT.